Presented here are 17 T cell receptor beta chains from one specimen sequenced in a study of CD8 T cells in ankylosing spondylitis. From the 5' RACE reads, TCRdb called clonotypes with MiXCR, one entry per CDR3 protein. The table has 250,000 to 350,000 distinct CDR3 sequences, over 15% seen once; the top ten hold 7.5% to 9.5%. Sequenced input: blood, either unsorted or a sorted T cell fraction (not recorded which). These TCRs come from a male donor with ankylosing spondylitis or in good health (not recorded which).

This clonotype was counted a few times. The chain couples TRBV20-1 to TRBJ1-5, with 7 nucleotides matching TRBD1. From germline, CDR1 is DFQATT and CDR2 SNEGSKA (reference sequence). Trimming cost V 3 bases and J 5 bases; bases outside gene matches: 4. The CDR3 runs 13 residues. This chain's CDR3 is CSASPGGDQPQHF. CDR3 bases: TGCAGTGCTAGCCCAGGGGGAGATCAGCCCCAGCATTTT.

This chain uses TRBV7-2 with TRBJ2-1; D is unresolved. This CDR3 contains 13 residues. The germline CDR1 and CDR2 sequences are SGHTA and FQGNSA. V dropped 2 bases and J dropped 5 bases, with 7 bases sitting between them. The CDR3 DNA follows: TGTGCCAGCAGCTTATCATCCCACAATGAGCAGTTCTTC. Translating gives CASSLSSHNEQFF.

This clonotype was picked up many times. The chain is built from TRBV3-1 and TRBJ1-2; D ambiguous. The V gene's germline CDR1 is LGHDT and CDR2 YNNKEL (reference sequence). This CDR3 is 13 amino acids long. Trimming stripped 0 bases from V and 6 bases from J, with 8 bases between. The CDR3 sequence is CASSQDLVNGYTF. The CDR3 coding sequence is TGTGCCAGCAGCCAAGATTTAGTCAATGGCTACACCTTC.

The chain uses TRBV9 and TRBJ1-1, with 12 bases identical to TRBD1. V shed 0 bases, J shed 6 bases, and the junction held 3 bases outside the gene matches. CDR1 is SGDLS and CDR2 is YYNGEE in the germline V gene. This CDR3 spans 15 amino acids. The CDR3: CASSVVGQGASEAFF. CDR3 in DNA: TGTGCCAGCAGCGTAGTGGGACAGGGGGCTTCTGAAGCTTTCTTT.

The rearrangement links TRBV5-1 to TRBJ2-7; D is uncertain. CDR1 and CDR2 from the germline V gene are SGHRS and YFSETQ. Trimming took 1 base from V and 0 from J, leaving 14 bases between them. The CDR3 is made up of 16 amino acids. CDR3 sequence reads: CASSLYWAHHSYEQYV. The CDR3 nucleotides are TGCGCCAGCAGCTTGTACTGGGCGCATCACTCCTACGAGCAGTACGTC.

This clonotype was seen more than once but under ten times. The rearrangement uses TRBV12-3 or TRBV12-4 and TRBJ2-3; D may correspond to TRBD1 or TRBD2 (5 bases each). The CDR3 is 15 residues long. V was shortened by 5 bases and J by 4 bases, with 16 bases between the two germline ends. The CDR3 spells CASSVGVGEADTQYF. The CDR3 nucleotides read TGTGCCAGCAGTGTGGGTGTGGGGGAAGCAGATACGCAGTATTTT.

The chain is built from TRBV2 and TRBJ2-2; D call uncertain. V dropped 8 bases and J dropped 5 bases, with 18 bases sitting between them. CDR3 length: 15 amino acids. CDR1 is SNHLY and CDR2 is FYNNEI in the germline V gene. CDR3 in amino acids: CASSQAIRGTGELFF. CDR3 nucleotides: TGTGCCAGCTCCCAGGCCATCCGCGGAACCGGGGAGCTGTTTTTT. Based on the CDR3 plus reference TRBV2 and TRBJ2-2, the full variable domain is EPEVTQTPSHQVTQMGQEVILRCVPISNHLYFYWYRQILGQKVEFLVSFYNNEISEKSEIFDDQFSVERPDGSNFTLKIRSTKLEDSAMYFCASSQAIRGTGELFFGEGSRLTVL.

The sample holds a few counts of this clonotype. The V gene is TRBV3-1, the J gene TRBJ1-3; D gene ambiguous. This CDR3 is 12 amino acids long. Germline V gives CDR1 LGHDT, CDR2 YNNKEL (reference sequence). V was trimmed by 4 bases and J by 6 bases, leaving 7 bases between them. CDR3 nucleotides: TGTGCCAGCAGCCTCTTGGAAAACACCATATATTTT. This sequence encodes CASSLLENTIYF.

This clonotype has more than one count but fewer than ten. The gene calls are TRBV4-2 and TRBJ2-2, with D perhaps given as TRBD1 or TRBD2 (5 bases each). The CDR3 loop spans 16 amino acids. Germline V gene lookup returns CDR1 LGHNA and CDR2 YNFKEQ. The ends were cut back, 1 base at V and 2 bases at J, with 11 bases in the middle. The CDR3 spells CASSQGVRGNTGELFF. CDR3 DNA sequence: TGTGCCAGCAGCCAAGGGGTTCGGGGCAACACCGGGGAGCTGTTTTTT.

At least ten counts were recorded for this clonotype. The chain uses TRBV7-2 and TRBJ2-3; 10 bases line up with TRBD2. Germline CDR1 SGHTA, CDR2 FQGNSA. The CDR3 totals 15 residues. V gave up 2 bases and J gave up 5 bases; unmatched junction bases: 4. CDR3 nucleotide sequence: TGTGCCAGCAGCTTACGTGCTAGCGGGGGAGATACGCAGTATTTT. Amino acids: CASSLRASGGDTQYF.

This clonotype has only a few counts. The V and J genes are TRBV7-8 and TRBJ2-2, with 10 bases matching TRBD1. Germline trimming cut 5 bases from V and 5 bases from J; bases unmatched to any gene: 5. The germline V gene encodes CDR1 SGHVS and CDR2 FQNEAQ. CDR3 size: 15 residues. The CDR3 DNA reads TGTGCCAGCAGCGTGGGACAGGGGTTTACCGGGGAGCTGTTTTTT. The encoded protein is CASSVGQGFTGELFF.

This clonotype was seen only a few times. As DNA, the CDR3 is TGCAGTGCTAGAGATCTCAGGGGAATAGCGGGCTACACCTTC. Protein product: CSARDLRGIAGYTF. V is TRBV20-1 and J is TRBJ1-2; D possibly corresponds to TRBD1 (6 bases). The CDR3 covers 14 residues. V lost 0 bases to trimming and J lost 8 bases, with 16 bases between them. CDR1 and CDR2 from the germline V gene are DFQATT and SNEGSKA (reference sequence).

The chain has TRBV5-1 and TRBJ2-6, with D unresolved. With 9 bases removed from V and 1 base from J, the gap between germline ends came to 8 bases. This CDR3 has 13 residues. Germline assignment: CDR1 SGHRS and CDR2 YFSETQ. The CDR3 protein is CATRTSGANVLTF. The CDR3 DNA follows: TGCGCCACCCGTACTTCTGGGGCCAACGTCCTGACTTTC.

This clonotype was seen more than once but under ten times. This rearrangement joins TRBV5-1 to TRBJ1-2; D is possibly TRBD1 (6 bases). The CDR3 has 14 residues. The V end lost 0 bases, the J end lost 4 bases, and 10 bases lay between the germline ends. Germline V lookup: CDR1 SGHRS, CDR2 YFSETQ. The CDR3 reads CASSLDGTPYGYTF. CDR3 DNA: TGCGCCAGCAGCTTGGACGGGACACCCTATGGCTACACCTTC.

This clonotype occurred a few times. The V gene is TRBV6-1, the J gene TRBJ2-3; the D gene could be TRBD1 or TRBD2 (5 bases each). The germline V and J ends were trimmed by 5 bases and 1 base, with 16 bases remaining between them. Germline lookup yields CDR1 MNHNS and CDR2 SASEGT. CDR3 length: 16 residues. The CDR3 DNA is TGTGCCAGCAGTCCAGGGATAGCGTCGGGCACAGATACGCAGTATTTT. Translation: CASSPGIASGTDTQYF.

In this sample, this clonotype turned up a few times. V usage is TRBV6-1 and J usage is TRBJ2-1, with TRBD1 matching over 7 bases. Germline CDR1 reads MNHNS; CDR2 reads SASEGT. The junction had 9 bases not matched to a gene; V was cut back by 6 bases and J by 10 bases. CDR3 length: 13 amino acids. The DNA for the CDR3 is TGTGCCAGCAGCCAACCCTCGGACAGGGAGCAGTTCTTC. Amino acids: CASSQPSDREQFF.

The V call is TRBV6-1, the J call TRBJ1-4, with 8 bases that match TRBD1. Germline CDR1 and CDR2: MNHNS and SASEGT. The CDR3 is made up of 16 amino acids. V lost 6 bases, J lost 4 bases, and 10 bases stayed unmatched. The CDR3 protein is CASRRGQGLDNEKLFF. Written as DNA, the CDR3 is TGTGCCAGCAGGCGAGGACAGGGCTTGGATAATGAAAAACTGTTTTTT.